What follows are 9 T cell receptor beta chains derived from one specimen sequenced in a study of OX40 agonist ivuxolimab in advanced cancers. Sequenced by immunoSEQ multiplex PCR; TCRdb stores in-frame clones only, minus some. The table has about 100,000 clones, less than 95% seen once; the top ten hold approximately 0.58%. The sample was CD4+ or CD8+ T cells sorted from blood, taken in a trial of the OX40 agonist ivuxolimab. The origin of the receptors is an adult with an advanced solid tumor such as melanoma, head and neck, liver or kidney cancer.

The chain recombines TRBV7-3 with TRBJ2-2; D may be TRBD1 (5 bases). There are 16 residues in the CDR3. Germline-derived CDR1 and CDR2 are SGHTA and FQGTGA. V was pared by 2 bases and J by 0 bases, with 10 bases between. CDR3 protein: CASSLQPGSNTGELFF. DNA of the CDR3: TGTGCCAGCAGCTTACAGCCAGGGTCGAACACCGGGGAGCTGTTTTTT. Looking up the rest from reference TRBV7-3 and TRBJ2-2 gives the full variable domain: GAGVSQTPSNKVTEKGKYVELRCDPISGHTALYWYRQSLGQGPEFLIYFQGTGAADDSGLPNDRFFAVRPEGSVSTLKIQRTERGDSAVYLCASSLQPGSNTGELFFGEGSRLTVL.

V and J are TRBV7-2 and TRBJ1-2; TRBD1 agrees at 8 bases. The CDR3 is 14 residues long. In germline, CDR1 is SGHTA, CDR2 FQGNSA. Germline trimming cut 2 bases from V and 8 bases from J; bases unmatched to any gene: 7. CDR3 residues: CASSLPDRAGGYTF. CDR3 coding DNA: TGTGCCAGCAGCTTACCGGACAGGGCCGGGGGCTACACCTTC.

The chain combines TRBV6-5 with TRBJ1-1, with D possibly matching TRBD1 (6 bases). Trimming took 0 bases from V and 7 from J, leaving 15 bases between them. CDR1 is MNHEY, CDR2 SVGAGI, per germline. The CDR3 spans 15 residues. CDR3 in DNA: TGTGCCAGCAGTTACTCCACAGGGAAAGTGAGTGAAGCTTTCTTT. This sequence encodes CASSYSTGKVSEAFF.

The chain is built from TRBV11-2 and TRBJ1-1; TRBD1 agrees at 7 bases. The CDR3 has 13 amino acids. V was clipped by 5 bases and J by 1 base; unmatched bases: 1. Germline V lookup: CDR1 SGHAT, CDR2 FQNNGV. Here the CDR3 DNA reads TGTGCCAGCAGCCGACAGGGGAACACTGAAGCTTTCTTT. It codes for CASSRQGNTEAFF.

This sequence joins TRBV7-2 and TRBJ2-1; D unresolved. This CDR3 is built from 15 residues. Trimming shortened V by 5 bases and J by 1 base, and 12 bases separated the two germline ends. In germline, CDR1 is SGHTA, CDR2 FQGNSA. Here the CDR3 reads CASSVVEASYNEQFF. The DNA for the CDR3 is TGTGCCAGCAGCGTTGTAGAGGCGTCCTACAATGAGCAGTTCTTC.

This rearrangement joins TRBV19 to TRBJ2-6; D is undetermined. V was shortened by 1 base and J by 1 base, with 14 bases between the two germline ends. The CDR3 spans 18 residues. Per the germline V gene, CDR1 is LNHDA and CDR2 is SQIVND (reference sequence). The CDR3 here is CASSIAGAPQSGANVLTF. Here the CDR3 DNA reads TGTGCCAGTAGTATAGCGGGCGCGCCGCAGTCTGGGGCCAACGTCCTGACTTTC.

This chain joins TRBV5-4 and TRBJ2-1, with 8 bases lining up with TRBD2. The junction had 6 bases not matched to a gene; V was cut back by 4 bases and J by 0 bases. CDR1 and CDR2 (germline): SGHNT, YYREEE (reference sequence). This CDR3 has 16 amino acids. The DNA of the CDR3 is TGTGCCAGCAGCCAGACTAGCGCCGGCTCCTACAATGAGCAGTTCTTC. Translated: CASSQTSAGSYNEQFF.

The table lists this clone with a count of one. The chain has TRBV28 and TRBJ1-1, with no clear D. Trimming took off 7 bases at V and 4 bases at J, with 16 bases between the two ends. Germline CDR1 reads MDHEN; CDR2 reads SYDVKM. CDR3 length equals 14 residues. CDR3 DNA: TGTGCCAGCAATCAAGGCAGGTCGAGCACTGAAGCTTTCTTT. Its protein is CASNQGRSSTEAFF.

The chain couples TRBV4-1 to TRBJ1-4; possible D gene TRBD1, 6 bases. This CDR3 contains 15 residues. Trimming stripped 3 bases from V and 5 bases from J, with 13 bases between. Germline-derived CDR1 and CDR2 are MGHRA and YSYEKL. The chain's CDR3 is CASSHPAGANEKLFF. The CDR3 DNA is TGCGCCAGCAGCCACCCCGCAGGGGCGAATGAAAAACTGTTTTTT.